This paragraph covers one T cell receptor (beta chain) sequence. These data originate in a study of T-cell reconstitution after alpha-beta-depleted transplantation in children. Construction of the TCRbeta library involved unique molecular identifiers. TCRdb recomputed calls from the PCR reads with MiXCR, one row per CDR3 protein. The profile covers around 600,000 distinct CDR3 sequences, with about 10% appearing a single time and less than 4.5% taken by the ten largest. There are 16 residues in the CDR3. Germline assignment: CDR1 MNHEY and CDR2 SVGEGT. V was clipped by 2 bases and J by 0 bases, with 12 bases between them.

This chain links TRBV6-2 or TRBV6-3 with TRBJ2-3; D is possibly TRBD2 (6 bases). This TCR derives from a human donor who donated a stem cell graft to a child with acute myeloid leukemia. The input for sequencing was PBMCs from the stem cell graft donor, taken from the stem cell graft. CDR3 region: CASSYLRRGSTDTQYF. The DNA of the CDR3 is TGTGCCAGCAGTTACCTCCGGAGGGGAAGCACAGATACGCAGTATTTT.